The present T cell receptor beta chain was sequenced within a study of Graves' ophthalmopathy and Graves' hyperthyroidism. The overall study: Samples of peripheral blood were obtained at initial diagnosis, prior to treatment of any kind.

This clonotype has more than one count but fewer than ten. Antigen: not known. Other autoimmune diseases, uncontrolled infections, pregnancy or lactation excluded patients from enrollment. The PBMCs were taken from about 9.7 ml of fresh peripheral blood. The length of the CDR3 is 14 residues. Germline V gene sequence: CDR1 KGHDR, CDR2 SFDVKD. J lost 6 bases, V lost 3 bases, and 4 bases had no gene match. Whole-study results and caveats: Blood contained most expanded thyroid clonotypes exceeding 0.001 frequency.

Amplification of TCR beta CDR3 regions used RNA transcripts. Following a first-round RT-PCR that used HTBI primers, a second-round multiplex PCR was carried out. One entry per CDR3 protein, called by TCRdb with MiXCR from the multiplex PCR reads. The sample holds 650,000 to 800,000 distinct CDR3 sequences; just over 40% are singletons and the top ten take 3.3%. Sequencing input: peripheral blood. This TCR derives from an adult man with Graves' ophthalmopathy. The chain couples TRBV24-1 to TRBJ1-2, with 9 bases that match TRBD1. The CDR3 reads CATSDPGTGHGYTF. The CDR3 DNA sequence: TGTGCCACCAGTGATCCCGGGACAGGGCATGGCTACACCTTC.